The 13 T cell receptor beta chains reported below all come from one sample, sequenced in a study of blood T cell repertoires in COVID-19. The repertoire was sequenced with immunoSEQ multiplex PCR; TCRdb's copy has only in-frame clones and lacks some. The sample records about 400,000 clones, over 75% being singletons. Sample: PBMCs or T cells enriched from blood (not recorded which). The receptor set was obtained from a woman aged 30 to 39 with acute COVID-19.

The V gene is TRBV30, the J gene TRBJ1-3; unclear D gene. V was cut by 2 bases and J by 4 bases, with 15 bases left in between. This CDR3 contains 15 residues. CDR1 GTSNPN and CDR2 SVGIG come from the germline V gene (reference sequence). The CDR3 here is CAWSPPTLGGNTIYF. The CDR3 coding sequence is TGTGCCTGGAGTCCCCCGACGCTAGGAGGAAACACCATATATTTT.

The chain carries TRBV24-1 and TRBJ1-2; TRBD1 matches 8 bases. Germline values: CDR1 KGHDR, CDR2 SFDVKD. V shed 2 bases and J 8 bases; nucleotides not matched to a gene: 3. The CDR3 has 13 amino acids. CDR3 region: CATSDWTGSGYTF. The CDR3 DNA is TGTGCCACCAGTGATTGGACAGGGAGCGGCTACACCTTC.

The J gene is TRBJ2-7, the V gene TRBV4-1; 7 bases are shared with TRBD1. The CDR3 runs 15 residues. The germline V gene has CDR1 MGHRA and CDR2 YSYEKL. V shed 2 bases and J 5 bases; nucleotides not matched to a gene: 9. CDR3 residues: CASSQSITGVHEQYF. The CDR3 nucleotides are TGCGCCAGCAGCCAATCTATAACAGGGGTCCACGAGCAGTACTTC.

The chain links TRBV2 to TRBJ1-2; TRBD1 aligns across 7 bases. Unmatched junction bases numbered 8, after V lost 6 bases and J lost 4 bases. The germline V gene has CDR1 SNHLY and CDR2 FYNNEI. The CDR3 runs to 14 residues. This CDR3 reads CASRRGGQAYGYTF. CDR3 bases: TGTGCCAGCAGACGGGGAGGACAGGCCTATGGCTACACCTTC.

V and J are TRBV12-3 or TRBV12-4 and TRBJ2-7; possible D gene TRBD2, 6 bases. The V and J ends lost 2 bases and 3 bases respectively, with 8 bases between them. CDR3 size: 13 residues. CDR3 sequence reads: CASSLMGGYEQYF. The CDR3 region has the DNA TGTGCCAGCAGTTTAATGGGGGGCTACGAGCAGTACTTC.

This clone was observed a single time. The chain is built from TRBV13 and TRBJ1-1; D remains unclear. V shed 0 bases and J shed 5 bases, with 10 bases lying between them. CDR1 is PRHDT and CDR2 is FYEKMQ in the germline V gene (reference sequence). CDR3 size: 14 residues. The CDR3 nucleotides are TGTGCCAGCAGCTTAGGTCAGGTTTCGACTGAAGCTTTCTTT. Residues: CASSLGQVSTEAFF.

This clone was seen just once. The chain links TRBV11-2 to TRBJ1-2; D might be TRBD1 (6 bases). Trimming pared 1 base from V and 8 bases from J, leaving 17 bases between. Looked up from germline, CDR1 is SGHAT and CDR2 is FQNNGV. This CDR3 contains 15 residues. The DNA of the CDR3 is TGTGCCAGCAGCTTAGTGGGGGCACCACGGAGAGGCTACACCTTC. This encodes CASSLVGAPRRGYTF.

Only one count was recorded for this clone. The chain carries TRBV23-1 and TRBJ2-1; 9 bases are a match to TRBD1. TRBV23-1 counts as an open reading frame of uncertain function. CDR3 length: 16 residues. V gave up 10 bases and J gave up 0 bases; unmatched junction bases: 10. The CDR3 DNA reads as TGCGCCACCTTACAGGGGGCCTTTACCTCCTACAATGAGCAGTTCTTC. It codes for CATLQGAFTSYNEQFF.

This chain joins TRBV19 and TRBJ1-1; D not resolved. Trimming removed 5 bases at V and 0 bases at J, with 13 bases between. CDR1 and CDR2 from the germline V gene are LNHDA and SQIVND (reference sequence). The length of the CDR3 is 15 residues. CDR3 DNA sequence: TGTGCCAGTAGTCGAAAGGAGTTTGTGAACACTGAAGCTTTCTTT. This gives the protein CASSRKEFVNTEAFF.

This CDR3 is CASSLGLGADTQYF. CDR3 nucleotide sequence: TGTGCCAGCAGCTTAGGGTTAGGGGCAGATACGCAGTATTTT. The J gene is TRBJ2-3, the V gene TRBV7-2; tentatively, D is TRBD1 (5 bases). The ends were cut back, 1 base at V and 4 bases at J, with 9 bases in the middle. This CDR3 is 14 amino acids long. Germline V CDR1 and CDR2: SGHTA, FQGNSA.

V usage is TRBV12-3 or TRBV12-4 and J usage is TRBJ1-2; a possible D gene is TRBD1 (6 bases). The CDR3 is 13 amino acids. Trimming stripped 4 bases from V and 7 bases from J, with 13 bases between. CDR3 coding DNA: TGTGCCAGCAGTTCCACAGGGTCCAGTGGCTACACCTTC. Protein product: CASSSTGSSGYTF.

The V call is TRBV27, the J call TRBJ2-5; TRBD1 is a possible D gene (6 bases). The length of the CDR3 is 11 residues. From germline, CDR1 is MNHEY and CDR2 SMNVEV (reference sequence). Trimming left V 6 bases short and J 7 bases short, with 9 bases between. The CDR3 protein is CASSLGGTQYF. In nucleotides, the CDR3 is TGTGCCAGCAGCCTAGGGGGGACCCAGTACTTC.

This chain links TRBV7-3 with TRBJ2-2; 8 bases are a match to TRBD1. This CDR3 contains 15 residues. V trimming: 5 bases; J trimming: 5 bases; junction bases outside the gene matches: 7. Germline CDR1 SGHTA, CDR2 FQGTGA. The CDR3 region is CASSIQGARTGELFF. In DNA, the CDR3 is TGTGCCAGCAGCATCCAGGGGGCTCGGACCGGGGAGCTGTTTTTT.